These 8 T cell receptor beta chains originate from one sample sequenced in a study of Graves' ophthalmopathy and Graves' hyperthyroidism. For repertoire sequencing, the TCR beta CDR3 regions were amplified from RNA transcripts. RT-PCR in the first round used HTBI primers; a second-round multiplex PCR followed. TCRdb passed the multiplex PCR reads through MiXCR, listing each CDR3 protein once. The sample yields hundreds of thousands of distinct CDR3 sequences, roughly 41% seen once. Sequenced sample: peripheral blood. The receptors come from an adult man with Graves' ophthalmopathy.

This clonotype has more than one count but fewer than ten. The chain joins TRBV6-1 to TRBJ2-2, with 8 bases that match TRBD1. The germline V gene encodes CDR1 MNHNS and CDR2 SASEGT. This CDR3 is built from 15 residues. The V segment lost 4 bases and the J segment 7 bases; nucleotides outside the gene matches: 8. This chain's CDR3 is CASSARTGLGGELFF. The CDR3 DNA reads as TGTGCCAGCAGTGCGCGGACAGGGCTCGGCGGGGAGCTGTTTTTT.

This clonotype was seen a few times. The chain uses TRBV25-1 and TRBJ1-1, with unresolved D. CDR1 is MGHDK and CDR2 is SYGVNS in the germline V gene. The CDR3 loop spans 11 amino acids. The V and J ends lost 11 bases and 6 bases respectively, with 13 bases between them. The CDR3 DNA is TGTGCCCAGCGACCGTCCCCTGAAGCTTTCTTT. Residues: CAQRPSPEAFF.

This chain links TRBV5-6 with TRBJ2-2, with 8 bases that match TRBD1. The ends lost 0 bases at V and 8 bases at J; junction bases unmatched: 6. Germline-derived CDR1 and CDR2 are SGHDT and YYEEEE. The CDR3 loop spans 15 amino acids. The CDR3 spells CASSLDAGGYGELFF. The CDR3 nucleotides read TGTGCCAGCAGCTTGGATGCAGGGGGCTATGGGGAGCTGTTTTTT. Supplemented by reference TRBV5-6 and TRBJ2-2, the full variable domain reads DAGVTQSPTHLIKTRGQQVTLRCSPKSGHDTVSWYQQALGQGPQFIFQYYEEEERQRGNFPDRFSGHQFPNYSSELNVNALLLGDSALYLCASSLDAGGYGELFFGEGSRLTVL.

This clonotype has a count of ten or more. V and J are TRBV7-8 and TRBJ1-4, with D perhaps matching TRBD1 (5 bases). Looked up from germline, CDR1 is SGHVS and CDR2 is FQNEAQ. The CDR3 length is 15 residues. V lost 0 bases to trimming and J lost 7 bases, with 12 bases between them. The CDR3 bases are TGTGCCAGCAGCTTAGCATCAGGGTGGGGTGAAAAACTGTTTTTT. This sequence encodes CASSLASGWGEKLFF.

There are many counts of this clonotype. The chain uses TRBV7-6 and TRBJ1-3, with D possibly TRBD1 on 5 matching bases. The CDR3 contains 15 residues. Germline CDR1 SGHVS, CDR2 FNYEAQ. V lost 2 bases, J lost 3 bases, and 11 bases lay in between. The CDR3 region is CASSLWGSDGNTIYF. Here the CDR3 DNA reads TGTGCCAGCAGCTTATGGGGGAGCGATGGAAACACCATATATTTT.

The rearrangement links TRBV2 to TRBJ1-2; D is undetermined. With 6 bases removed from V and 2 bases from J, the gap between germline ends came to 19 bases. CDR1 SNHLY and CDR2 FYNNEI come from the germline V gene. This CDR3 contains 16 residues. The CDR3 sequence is CASSAPRFRDNYGYTF. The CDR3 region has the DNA TGTGCCAGCAGCGCCCCACGATTCCGTGACAACTATGGCTACACCTTC.

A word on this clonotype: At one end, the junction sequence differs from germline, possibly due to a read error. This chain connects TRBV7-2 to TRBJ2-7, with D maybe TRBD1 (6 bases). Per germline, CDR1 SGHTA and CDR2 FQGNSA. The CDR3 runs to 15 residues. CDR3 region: CASSQGRGGSYEQYF. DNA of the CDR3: TGCGCCAGCAGCCAGGGCAGGGGTGGGTCCTACGAGCAGTACTTC.

CDR3 in DNA: TGTGCCAGCAGCGCCAGTGCACCCCTCCACTTT. Protein product: CASSASAPLHF. The chain employs TRBV9 and TRBJ1-6; D not certain. CDR1 and CDR2 (germline): SGDLS, YYNGEE. V was pared by 3 bases and J by 11 bases, with 6 bases between. This CDR3 is built from 11 residues.